The rows below give T cell receptor beta chains drawn from one sample of a study of T cells after posttransplantation cyclophosphamide. Profiled with immunoSEQ multiplex PCR; TCRdb holds only in-frame clones, not every one. Among approximately 47,000 clones listed, roughly 93% were seen once. The sequenced sample was PBMCs. The source of these receptors is a woman in her forties or fifties in good health and a related stem cell transplant donor. CDR3s include the opening cysteine and the closing phenylalanine or tryptophan. The order of the fields is CDR3 protein, CDR3 DNA, D gene, clone size, V gene, CDR3 length, J gene. A D gene is named only where the DNA matches it firmly. Size values are once, few and many counts, or a class for expanded clones, and some rows have none.

CDR3aa: CASRPGSRFGTQYF
CDR3nt: TGTGCCAGCAGACCGGGATCAAGGTTTGGTACGCAGTATTTT
d_gene: -
abundance: -
v_gene: TRBV6-5
len: 14
j_gene: TRBJ2-3

CDR3aa: CAISPRQGALDFF
CDR3nt: TGTGCCATCAGTCCAAGGCAGGGGGCTCTTGATTTCTTT
d_gene: TRBD1
abundance: -
v_gene: TRBV10-3
len: 13
j_gene: TRBJ1-1

CDR3aa: CAWSAGGRGTEAFF
CDR3nt: TGTGCCTGGAGTGCTGGGGGCAGGGGCACTGAAGCTTTCTTT
d_gene: -
abundance: -
v_gene: TRBV30
len: 14
j_gene: TRBJ1-1

CDR3aa: CASSERGWSYGYTF
CDR3nt: TGTGCCAGCAGTGAGCGGGGATGGAGCTATGGCTACACCTTC
d_gene: -
abundance: -
v_gene: TRBV6-1
len: 14
j_gene: TRBJ1-2

CDR3aa: CASSAMTGASEAFF
CDR3nt: TGTGCCAGCAGTGCCATGACAGGCGCCAGTGAAGCTTTCTTT
d_gene: -
abundance: -
v_gene: TRBV6-1
len: 14
j_gene: TRBJ1-1

CDR3aa: CASSGGRDYGYTF
CDR3nt: TGTGCCAGCAGTGGGGGCAGGGACTATGGCTACACCTTC
d_gene: -
abundance: -
v_gene: TRBV6-1
len: 13
j_gene: TRBJ1-2

CDR3aa: CASSLEGTVLNTEAFF
CDR3nt: TGCGCCAGCAGCTTGGAGGGGACAGTTTTGAACACTGAAGCTTTCTTT
d_gene: TRBD1
abundance: -
v_gene: TRBV5-1
len: 16
j_gene: TRBJ1-1

CDR3aa: CASSKGAFDYEQYF
CDR3nt: TGTGCCAGCAGCAAGGGGGCCTTTGACTACGAGCAGTACTTC
d_gene: TRBD1
abundance: -
v_gene: TRBV5-8
len: 14
j_gene: TRBJ2-7

CDR3aa: CASGGGSGSSTTYEQYF
CDR3nt: TGTGCCAGCGGAGGGGGTAGCGGGAGTTCGACTACCTACGAGCAGTACTTC
d_gene: TRBD2
abundance: -
v_gene: TRBV7-9
len: 17
j_gene: TRBJ2-7

CDR3aa: CASSLGLAGGYNEQFF
CDR3nt: TGTGCCAGCAGTTTGGGACTAGCGGGAGGGTACAATGAGCAGTTCTTC
d_gene: TRBD2
abundance: -
v_gene: TRBV27
len: 16
j_gene: TRBJ2-1

CDR3aa: CASSFSTGTQPQHF
CDR3nt: TGTGCCAGCAGTTTTTCGACAGGGACTCAGCCCCAGCATTTT
d_gene: TRBD1
abundance: -
v_gene: TRBV27
len: 14
j_gene: TRBJ1-5

CDR3aa: CASSVAQGVNYGYTF
CDR3nt: TGTGCCAGCAGCGTAGCACAGGGGGTTAACTATGGCTACACCTTC
d_gene: TRBD1
abundance: -
v_gene: TRBV7-9
len: 15
j_gene: TRBJ1-2

CDR3aa: CASSSTGRYEQYF
CDR3nt: TGTGCCAGCAGCTCGACAGGGCGCTACGAGCAGTACTTC
d_gene: TRBD1
abundance: -
v_gene: TRBV5-6
len: 13
j_gene: TRBJ2-7

CDR3aa: CASSLFGGDGYEQYF
CDR3nt: TGTGCCAGCAGTTTATTCGGGGGTGATGGCTACGAGCAGTACTTC
d_gene: -
abundance: -
v_gene: TRBV27
len: 15
j_gene: TRBJ2-7

CDR3aa: CASSPLGVAAGLSPLHF
CDR3nt: TGTGCCAGCTCACCACTCGGTGTGGCAGCGGGGCTTTCACCCCTCCACTTT
d_gene: -
abundance: few
v_gene: TRBV18
len: 17
j_gene: TRBJ1-6

CDR3aa: CASSLRRGVSPLHF
CDR3nt: TGTGCCAGCAGCTTACGCAGGGGGGTATCACCCCTCCACTTT
d_gene: TRBD1
abundance: -
v_gene: TRBV7-3
len: 14
j_gene: TRBJ1-6

CDR3aa: CASSYWGQGAGEQYF
CDR3nt: TGTGCCAGCAGTTACTGGGGACAGGGGGCTGGTGAGCAGTACTTC
d_gene: TRBD1
abundance: -
v_gene: TRBV6-5
len: 15
j_gene: TRBJ2-5

CDR3aa: CAISGAETQYF
CDR3nt: TGTGCCATCAGTGGAGCGGAGACCCAGTACTTC
d_gene: -
abundance: -
v_gene: TRBV10-3
len: 11
j_gene: TRBJ2-5

CDR3aa: CASRRPGTNYGYTF
CDR3nt: TGTGCCAGCAGGAGGCCCGGAACTAACTATGGCTACACCTTC
d_gene: -
abundance: -
v_gene: TRBV5-4
len: 14
j_gene: TRBJ1-2

CDR3aa: CASSELESSGNTIYF
CDR3nt: TGTGCCAGCAGCGAATTAGAGAGCTCTGGAAACACCATATATTTT
d_gene: -
abundance: -
v_gene: TRBV7-9
len: 15
j_gene: TRBJ1-3

CDR3aa: CAISPAQGSYEQYF
CDR3nt: TGTGCCATCAGCCCAGCTCAGGGCTCCTACGAGCAGTACTTC
d_gene: -
abundance: -
v_gene: TRBV10-3
len: 14
j_gene: TRBJ2-7

CDR3aa: CASSAGTGGAEAFF
CDR3nt: TGTGCCAGCAGCGCCGGGACAGGGGGCGCTGAAGCTTTCTTT
d_gene: TRBD1
abundance: -
v_gene: TRBV11-3
len: 14
j_gene: TRBJ1-1

CDR3aa: CASRTDEKLFF
CDR3nt: TGTGCCAGCAGGACAGATGAAAAACTGTTTTTT
d_gene: -
abundance: once
v_gene: TRBV28
len: 11
j_gene: TRBJ1-4

CDR3aa: CASSASTRDRGSEQYF
CDR3nt: TGTGCCAGCAGCGCCTCAACCCGGGACAGGGGATCCGAGCAGTACTTC
d_gene: TRBD1
abundance: -
v_gene: TRBV5-4
len: 16
j_gene: TRBJ2-7

CDR3aa: CASEPRVDEQYF
CDR3nt: TGTGCTAGTGAACCCAGGGTCGACGAGCAGTACTTC
d_gene: -
abundance: -
v_gene: TRBV12-5
len: 12
j_gene: TRBJ2-7

CDR3aa: CASSRTGTEDNEQFF
CDR3nt: TGTGCCAGCAGTCGTACCGGGACAGAGGACAATGAGCAGTTCTTC
d_gene: TRBD1
abundance: -
v_gene: TRBV11-2
len: 15
j_gene: TRBJ2-1

CDR3aa: CASSTGQGESYF
CDR3nt: TGCGCCAGCAGCACCGGACAGGGAGAATCGTACTTC
d_gene: TRBD1
abundance: -
v_gene: TRBV5-1
len: 12
j_gene: TRBJ2-7

CDR3aa: CASSLMTVSGNTIYF
CDR3nt: TGTGCCAGCAGCTTGATGACAGTCTCTGGAAACACCATATATTTT
d_gene: -
abundance: -
v_gene: TRBV5-8
len: 15
j_gene: TRBJ1-3

CDR3aa: CASSSGTGANYGYTF
CDR3nt: TGCGCCAGCAGCTCCGGGACAGGAGCTAACTATGGCTACACCTTC
d_gene: TRBD1
abundance: -
v_gene: TRBV5-1
len: 15
j_gene: TRBJ1-2